This T cell receptor (beta chain) was observed in a study of response to subunit inactivated influenza vaccine. MiXCR, run by TCRdb on the RT-PCR reads, gives a single entry per CDR3 protein. Of roughly 190,000 distinct CDR3 sequences in the sample, roughly 12% were seen once. This clonotype was seen ten or more times. The V gene's germline CDR1 is MGHDK and CDR2 SYGVNS. The CDR3 extends over 14 amino acids. With 6 bases clipped from V and 6 bases from J, the junction kept 9 bases outside the gene matches. Separately, the same data were catalogued under a study of T cells expressing NK-cell markers. That paper adds: 5'RACE template switching with UMIs generated TCR beta cDNA. The authors sequenced eight donors, of whom seven were HCMV-seropositive and one was seronegative.

The specimen was CD8+ T cells sorted from PBMCs, collected 11 to 12 days after vaccination. The chain couples TRBV25-1 to TRBJ2-3, with 7 bases matching TRBD1. This receptor was obtained from a man aged 50 to 59 who received an inactivated influenza vaccine. The CDR3 nucleotides read TGTGCCAGCAGAACAGGGGCCTCCGGGGATACGCAGTATTTT. This encodes CASRTGASGDTQYF.